Listed below are T cell receptor beta chains from one sample, sequenced in a study of T cell repertoires in cytomegalovirus infection. TCRdb re-derived calls from the reads in MiXCR, one entry per CDR3 protein. Among about 260,000 distinct CDR3 sequences, roughly an eighth were seen once, and the ten largest hold 7.5% to 10%. The sequencing sample was made of PBMCs. These receptor sequences come from a human donor in good health (CMV status not recorded). Some clones in this sample may be carry-over from other donors' samples. Each CDR3 is given with its conserved first and last residue. Each record gives: clone size, D gene, V gene, J gene, CDR3 protein, CDR3 DNA. The D gene is left open where the match is weak. Expanded clones get a size class; other rows say once, few or many, or leave the size out.

abundance: many
d_gene: .
v_gene: TRBV6-2/TRBV6-3
j_gene: TRBJ2-1
CDR3aa: CASQTGDEQFF
CDR3nt: TGTGCCAGCCAAACGGGGGATGAGCAGTTCTTC

abundance: .
d_gene: .
v_gene: TRBV6-2/TRBV6-3
j_gene: TRBJ2-2
CDR3aa: CASTPRGAQYTGELFF
CDR3nt: TGTGCCAGCACCCCACGTGGAGCCCAATACACCGGGGAGCTGTTTTTT

abundance: many
d_gene: TRBD2
v_gene: TRBV19
j_gene: TRBJ2-5
CDR3aa: CASRRGLADQETQYF
CDR3nt: TGTGCCAGTAGAAGAGGACTAGCAGACCAAGAGACCCAGTACTTC

abundance: .
d_gene: .
v_gene: TRBV4-1
j_gene: TRBJ2-7
CDR3aa: CASSKGRTPFLSEQYF
CDR3nt: TGCGCCAGCAGCAAGGGACGGACCCCTTTTCTCTCCGAGCAGTACTTC

abundance: .
d_gene: .
v_gene: TRBV6-2/TRBV6-3
j_gene: TRBJ2-1
CDR3aa: CASRLERLNEQFF
CDR3nt: TGTGCCAGCAGGCTGGAGCGCCTCAATGAGCAGTTCTTC

abundance: many
d_gene: .
v_gene: TRBV28
j_gene: TRBJ2-2
CDR3aa: CASRPVWRPTGELFF
CDR3nt: TGTGCCAGCAGACCAGTATGGCGCCCCACCGGGGAGCTGTTTTTT

abundance: few
d_gene: TRBD2
v_gene: TRBV14
j_gene: TRBJ2-1
CDR3aa: CASSQASGGAPEQFF
CDR3nt: TGTGCCAGCAGCCAAGCTAGCGGGGGGGCCCCTGAGCAGTTCTTC

abundance: many
d_gene: .
v_gene: TRBV29-1
j_gene: TRBJ2-7
CDR3aa: CSVRAAYEQYF
CDR3nt: TGCAGCGTCAGGGCCGCCTACGAGCAGTACTTC

abundance: many
d_gene: .
v_gene: TRBV6-1
j_gene: TRBJ1-1
CDR3aa: CASSAREGTEAFF
CDR3nt: TGTGCCAGCAGTGCCAGGGAAGGGACTGAAGCTTTCTTT

abundance: .
d_gene: .
v_gene: TRBV14
j_gene: TRBJ2-5
CDR3aa: CASSHLNPSQETQYF
CDR3nt: TGTGCCAGCAGCCACCTGAATCCTTCCCAAGAGACCCAGTACTTC

abundance: many
d_gene: .
v_gene: TRBV12-3/TRBV12-4
j_gene: TRBJ2-6
CDR3aa: CASSIGAGSGANVLTF
CDR3nt: TGTGCCAGCAGTATAGGGGCAGGGTCCGGGGCCAACGTCCTGACTTTC

abundance: many
d_gene: .
v_gene: TRBV28
j_gene: TRBJ1-5
CDR3aa: CASTPSGTYNQPQHF
CDR3nt: TGTGCCAGCACCCCATCGGGGACATACAACCAGCCCCAGCATTTT

abundance: many
d_gene: TRBD1
v_gene: TRBV25-1
j_gene: TRBJ2-5
CDR3aa: CASSDGDRVFETQYF
CDR3nt: TGTGCCAGCAGTGACGGCGACAGGGTCTTCGAGACCCAGTACTTC

abundance: many
d_gene: TRBD1
v_gene: TRBV7-3
j_gene: TRBJ2-3
CDR3aa: CASGTGTSTDTQYF
CDR3nt: TGTGCCAGTGGGACAGGGACTAGCACAGATACGCAGTATTTT

abundance: few
d_gene: TRBD1
v_gene: TRBV13
j_gene: TRBJ2-1
CDR3aa: CASSSPPGQGGNEQFF
CDR3nt: TGTGCCAGCAGCTCCCCACCGGGACAGGGGGGAAATGAGCAGTTCTTC

abundance: .
d_gene: TRBD1
v_gene: TRBV7-2
j_gene: TRBJ1-3
CDR3aa: CASSPSRQGPGNTIYF
CDR3nt: TGTGCCAGCAGCCCCAGTAGACAGGGACCTGGAAACACCATATATTTT

abundance: many
d_gene: .
v_gene: TRBV7-6
j_gene: TRBJ2-7
CDR3aa: CASSPNRAGLNEQYF
CDR3nt: TGTGCCAGCAGTCCTAACCGGGCCGGGTTGAACGAGCAGTACTTC

abundance: many
d_gene: .
v_gene: TRBV7-3
j_gene: TRBJ2-3
CDR3aa: CASSFGTRGTDTQYF
CDR3nt: TGTGCCAGCAGCTTTGGGACAAGGGGCACAGATACGCAGTATTTT

abundance: few
d_gene: .
v_gene: TRBV29-1
j_gene: TRBJ1-2
CDR3aa: CSVDQSVGYTF
CDR3nt: TGCAGCGTTGATCAGTCAGTAGGCTACACCTTC

abundance: .
d_gene: TRBD2
v_gene: TRBV20-1
j_gene: TRBJ2-7
CDR3aa: CSARSGLAGNEQYF
CDR3nt: TGCAGTGCTAGATCCGGACTAGCGGGAAACGAGCAGTACTTC

abundance: many
d_gene: TRBD2
v_gene: TRBV7-9
j_gene: TRBJ2-4
CDR3aa: CASSPGGMDIQYF
CDR3nt: TGTGCCAGCAGCCCGGGAGGGATGGACATTCAGTACTTC

abundance: many
d_gene: TRBD1
v_gene: TRBV11-2
j_gene: TRBJ2-5
CDR3aa: CASSSWGQVSQETQYF
CDR3nt: TGTGCCAGCAGCTCATGGGGACAGGTGTCTCAAGAGACCCAGTACTTC